The rows below give T cell receptor beta chains drawn from one sample of a study of beta chain features in type 1 diabetes. The assay was immunoSEQ multiplex PCR, and TCRdb's table has in-frame clones only and misses some. The sample holds approximately 250,000 clones; more than 9% are singletons and the top ten take about 0.037%. Material: naive CD4+ T cells from blood. Every receptor here comes from a woman in her late teens or twenties in good health. Both conserved end residues are part of each CDR3. The order of the fields is V gene, clone size, CDR3 length, J gene, D gene, CDR3 DNA, CDR3 protein. D genes are given only for firm matches. Clone size is shown for a subset of rows, as once, few, many or a class of expanded clone.

v_gene: TRBV5-1; abundance: few; len: 13; j_gene: TRBJ1-2; d_gene: TRBD1; CDR3nt: TGCGCCAGCAGCTTCGAACAGGGGGCGAGCTACACCTTC; CDR3aa: CASSFEQGASYTF
v_gene: TRBV7-9; abundance: few; len: 15; j_gene: TRBJ1-1; d_gene: .; CDR3nt: TGTGCCAGCAGCTTAGCTTCGGGTGTGAACACTGAAGCTTTCTTT; CDR3aa: CASSLASGVNTEAFF
v_gene: TRBV12-5; abundance: .; len: 16; j_gene: TRBJ2-1; d_gene: .; CDR3nt: TGTGCTAGTGGGCCCGGGGTTGGAGGTTACTCAATTGAGCAGTTCTTC; CDR3aa: CASGPGVGGYSIEQFF
v_gene: TRBV5-1; abundance: .; len: 14; j_gene: TRBJ2-3; d_gene: .; CDR3nt: TGCGCCAGCAGCCTTATCGGGGTTGCAGATACGCAGTATTTT; CDR3aa: CASSLIGVADTQYF
v_gene: TRBV5-1; abundance: once; len: 13; j_gene: TRBJ2-7; d_gene: .; CDR3nt: TGCGCCAGCAGCTTCACACCCCCGGGGGAGCAGTACTTC; CDR3aa: CASSFTPPGEQYF
v_gene: TRBV19; abundance: few; len: 13; j_gene: TRBJ1-5; d_gene: .; CDR3nt: TGTGCCAGTAGTATCACCCGGGATCAGCCCCAGCATTTT; CDR3aa: CASSITRDQPQHF
v_gene: TRBV19; abundance: .; len: 15; j_gene: TRBJ2-6; d_gene: .; CDR3nt: TGTGCCACTAGGCAGGGAGGCTCTGGGGCCAACGTCCTGACTTTC; CDR3aa: CATRQGGSGANVLTF
v_gene: TRBV5-1; abundance: few; len: 15; j_gene: TRBJ1-1; d_gene: TRBD1; CDR3nt: TGCGCCAGCAGCTTGCCTGGGACAGGGGACACTGAAGCTTTCTTT; CDR3aa: CASSLPGTGDTEAFF
v_gene: TRBV14; abundance: .; len: 14; j_gene: TRBJ2-2; d_gene: .; CDR3nt: TGTGCCAGCAGCCAAAGTGATCCACTCGGGGAGCTGTTTTTT; CDR3aa: CASSQSDPLGELFF
v_gene: TRBV19; abundance: .; len: 16; j_gene: TRBJ2-1; d_gene: .; CDR3nt: TGTGCCAGTAGTCTAAGAGCGATACGAACCTACAATGAGCAGTTCTTC; CDR3aa: CASSLRAIRTYNEQFF
v_gene: TRBV6-1; abundance: once; len: 14; j_gene: TRBJ1-1; d_gene: .; CDR3nt: TGTGCCAGCAGTGAAGTTCAAGTGAGCACTGAAGCTTTCTTT; CDR3aa: CASSEVQVSTEAFF
v_gene: TRBV5-1; abundance: .; len: 13; j_gene: TRBJ2-2; d_gene: .; CDR3nt: TGCGCCAGCAGCTTCAGGGTGGCCGGGGAGCTGTTTTTT; CDR3aa: CASSFRVAGELFF
v_gene: TRBV6-1; abundance: .; len: 14; j_gene: TRBJ1-5; d_gene: .; CDR3nt: TGTGCCAGCAGTGAAGCGCCAGGGTCACAGCCCCAGCATTTT; CDR3aa: CASSEAPGSQPQHF
v_gene: TRBV6-1; abundance: .; len: 15; j_gene: TRBJ2-7; d_gene: TRBD1; CDR3nt: TGTGCCAGCACCGCTTCGGTGGGACAGCCCTACGAGCAGTACTTC; CDR3aa: CASTASVGQPYEQYF
v_gene: TRBV5-1; abundance: .; len: 16; j_gene: TRBJ2-7; d_gene: TRBD1; CDR3nt: TGCGCCAGCAGCTTGGGCGCTGGGACAGGGGCTAGCGAGCAGTACTTC; CDR3aa: CASSLGAGTGASEQYF
v_gene: TRBV5-4; abundance: few; len: 14; j_gene: TRBJ2-5; d_gene: TRBD2; CDR3nt: TGTGCCAGCAAACCGGGAGGAGACCAAGAGACCCAGTACTTC; CDR3aa: CASKPGGDQETQYF
v_gene: TRBV15; abundance: many; len: 15; j_gene: TRBJ2-3; d_gene: TRBD2; CDR3nt: TGTGCCACCAGCAGAGAGAGGCTAGCGGGAGATACGCAGTATTTT; CDR3aa: CATSRERLAGDTQYF
v_gene: TRBV6-6; abundance: .; len: 14; j_gene: TRBJ1-2; d_gene: TRBD1; CDR3nt: TGTGCCAGCATTACGGGGACAGGGGTTCGCGGCTACACCTTC; CDR3aa: CASITGTGVRGYTF
v_gene: TRBV6-1; abundance: .; len: 15; j_gene: TRBJ2-3; d_gene: .; CDR3nt: TGTGCCAGCAGTGAAATAGAGGCCAGCACAGATACGCAGTATTTT; CDR3aa: CASSEIEASTDTQYF
v_gene: TRBV28; abundance: .; len: 17; j_gene: TRBJ1-1; d_gene: TRBD1; CDR3nt: TGTGCCAGCAGTTTAACACTTTGGGGACAGGGGGGGACTGAAGCTTTCTTT; CDR3aa: CASSLTLWGQGGTEAFF
v_gene: TRBV2; abundance: .; len: 13; j_gene: TRBJ1-4; d_gene: TRBD1; CDR3nt: TGTGCCAGGTCGGGACAGCTTAATGAAAAACTGTTTTTT; CDR3aa: CARSGQLNEKLFF
v_gene: TRBV30; abundance: .; len: 14; j_gene: TRBJ1-1; d_gene: .; CDR3nt: TGTGCCTATACGAGTGCTGTTCTTAGCACTGAAGCTTTCTTT; CDR3aa: CAYTSAVLSTEAFF
v_gene: TRBV5-1; abundance: few; len: 13; j_gene: TRBJ1-5; d_gene: .; CDR3nt: TGCGCCAGCAGCATAGACGGGGTACAGCCCCAGCATTTT; CDR3aa: CASSIDGVQPQHF
v_gene: TRBV7-6; abundance: few; len: 14; j_gene: TRBJ1-1; d_gene: TRBD1; CDR3nt: TGTGCCAGCAGCTTAGGCAGGGGGACCACTGAAGCTTTCTTT; CDR3aa: CASSLGRGTTEAFF
v_gene: TRBV18; abundance: few; len: 14; j_gene: TRBJ2-7; d_gene: .; CDR3nt: TGTGCCAGCTCACCCGAGAGAGGGACCTACGAGCAGTACTTC; CDR3aa: CASSPERGTYEQYF
v_gene: TRBV5-1; abundance: few; len: 14; j_gene: TRBJ2-1; d_gene: TRBD1; CDR3nt: TGCGCCAGCAGCTTGGATCAGGGGGCCGCTGAGCAGTTCTTC; CDR3aa: CASSLDQGAAEQFF
v_gene: TRBV6-1; abundance: .; len: 14; j_gene: TRBJ2-5; d_gene: .; CDR3nt: TGTGCCAGCAGTGTAGGTGCGGGAAGGGAGACCCAGTACTTC; CDR3aa: CASSVGAGRETQYF
v_gene: TRBV2; abundance: .; len: 20; j_gene: TRBJ1-5; d_gene: TRBD1; CDR3nt: TGTGCCAGCAGTGCGGGGAAGCCGGAGAGCGGACAGGGGGCGACTAAGCCCCAGCATTTT; CDR3aa: CASSAGKPESGQGATKPQHF
v_gene: TRBV7-6; abundance: .; len: 12; j_gene: TRBJ2-7; d_gene: .; CDR3nt: TGTGCCAGCAGCTACGAGGACTACGAGCAGTACTTC; CDR3aa: CASSYEDYEQYF
v_gene: TRBV7-2; abundance: few; len: 13; j_gene: TRBJ2-5; d_gene: TRBD2; CDR3nt: TGTGCCAGCAGCCCGGGAGGGGGAGAGACCCAGTACTTC; CDR3aa: CASSPGGGETQYF
v_gene: TRBV2; abundance: .; len: 15; j_gene: TRBJ2-5; d_gene: TRBD2; CDR3nt: TGTGCCAGCAGTGATAGCGGGTTGGAGCAAGAGACCCAGTACTTC; CDR3aa: CASSDSGLEQETQYF
v_gene: TRBV5-1; abundance: few; len: 14; j_gene: TRBJ2-7; d_gene: .; CDR3nt: TGCGCCAGCAGGGATAGGATTGGGCTCTACGAGCAGTACTTC; CDR3aa: CASRDRIGLYEQYF
v_gene: TRBV5-1; abundance: .; len: 15; j_gene: TRBJ2-5; d_gene: .; CDR3nt: TGCGCCAGCAGCTTGGAGGCAGGGCCCCAAGAGACCCAGTACTTC; CDR3aa: CASSLEAGPQETQYF
v_gene: TRBV19; abundance: few; len: 15; j_gene: TRBJ1-2; d_gene: .; CDR3nt: TGTGCCAGTTTCCGATGGCAGGCAGCTAACTATGGCTACACCTTC; CDR3aa: CASFRWQAANYGYTF
v_gene: TRBV30; abundance: .; len: 13; j_gene: TRBJ1-1; d_gene: .; CDR3nt: TGTGCCTGGAGTTCGTCGACGGGCACTGAAGCTTTCTTT; CDR3aa: CAWSSSTGTEAFF
v_gene: TRBV30; abundance: few; len: 12; j_gene: TRBJ1-1; d_gene: .; CDR3nt: TGTGCCTGGAGTGGTGGCAGCACTGAAGCTTTCTTT; CDR3aa: CAWSGGSTEAFF
v_gene: TRBV5-1; abundance: few; len: 15; j_gene: TRBJ1-2; d_gene: .; CDR3nt: TGCGCCAGCAGCTTGACCCGACAGGCCGCCGAGGGCTACACCTTC; CDR3aa: CASSLTRQAAEGYTF
v_gene: TRBV28; abundance: few; len: 15; j_gene: TRBJ1-2; d_gene: .; CDR3nt: TGTGCCAGCAGTTTATCTGGGGGCCGCGGGTATGGCTACACCTTC; CDR3aa: CASSLSGGRGYGYTF
v_gene: TRBV30; abundance: .; len: 12; j_gene: TRBJ1-2; d_gene: .; CDR3nt: TGTGCCTGGGCGGGACGAAACTATGGCTACACCTTC; CDR3aa: CAWAGRNYGYTF
v_gene: TRBV28; abundance: few; len: 13; j_gene: TRBJ1-2; d_gene: .; CDR3nt: TGTGCCAGCAGTCGCGACGGGGTCATGGGCTACACCTTC; CDR3aa: CASSRDGVMGYTF
v_gene: TRBV19; abundance: few; len: 13; j_gene: TRBJ1-1; d_gene: .; CDR3nt: TGTGCCACCGCTGGGACACCCGAACGGGGAGCTTTCTTT; CDR3aa: CATAGTPERGAFF
v_gene: TRBV4-1; abundance: few; len: 17; j_gene: TRBJ1-4; d_gene: TRBD1; CDR3nt: TGCGCCAGCAGCCCGCGGACAGGGGACACTCCTAATGAAAAACTGTTTTTT; CDR3aa: CASSPRTGDTPNEKLFF
v_gene: TRBV28; abundance: .; len: 15; j_gene: TRBJ2-2; d_gene: .; CDR3nt: TGTGCCAGCAGTTTACAGATTACGAACACCGGGGAGCTGTTTTTT; CDR3aa: CASSLQITNTGELFF